Presented here are 32 T cell receptor beta chains from one specimen sequenced in a study of response to subunit inactivated influenza vaccine. Via MiXCR, TCRdb re-called the RT-PCR reads, giving one row per CDR3 protein. Here the sample spans 710,000 or so distinct CDR3 sequences, around a sixth being singletons. Sequencing used PBMCs from blood, obtained roughly 12 days after vaccination. The origin of the receptors is a man aged 45-65 years who received an inactivated influenza vaccine.

This clonotype came up a few times. This sequence joins TRBV10-3 and TRBJ2-7; TRBD1 or TRBD2 may be the D gene (5 bases each). V was cut by 3 bases and J by 2 bases, with 14 bases left in between. The CDR3 has 15 amino acids. Germline V CDR1 and CDR2: ENHRY, SYGVKD. The CDR3 bases are TGTGCCATCAGTGACTTAAGGGACGGAACCTACGAGCAGTACTTC. Translation: CAISDLRDGTYEQYF.

The sample holds a few counts of this clonotype. This chain uses TRBV20-1 with TRBJ2-3, with D perhaps matching TRBD1 or TRBD2 (7 bases each). Per germline, CDR1 DFQATT and CDR2 SNEGSKA (reference sequence). The CDR3 is 14 residues long. V lost 3 bases to trimming and J lost 4 bases, with 14 bases between them. The CDR3 is CSARKQGRADTQYF. The CDR3 DNA sequence: TGCAGTGCTAGGAAACAGGGGAGGGCAGATACGCAGTATTTT.

This chain uses TRBV28 with TRBJ1-4, with D unresolved. V was pared by 4 bases and J by 9 bases, with 18 bases between. The CDR3 consists of 15 residues. Germline CDR1 and CDR2: MDHEN and SYDVKM. The DNA for the CDR3 is TGTGCCAGCAGTTCCATCGGGCGTTCCAACCAAAAACTGTTTTTT. As protein: CASSSIGRSNQKLFF.

This clonotype occurred a few times. This chain joins TRBV28 and TRBJ2-7, with D perhaps matching TRBD2 (5 bases). Trimming cost V 8 bases and J 5 bases, with 7 bases left between them. From germline, CDR1 is MDHEN and CDR2 SYDVKM. The CDR3 runs to 10 residues. CDR3 sequence reads: CASGRNEQYF. CDR3 DNA sequence: TGTGCCAGCGGGAGAAACGAGCAGTACTTC.

This clonotype has just a few counts. The CDR3 here is CSARQSVGEAFF. The DNA of the CDR3 is TGCAGTGCTAGACAGTCAGTAGGTGAAGCTTTCTTT. The rearrangement uses TRBV20-1 and TRBJ1-1; D is unclear. V lost 2 bases, J lost 7 bases, and 11 bases lay in between. Germline CDR1 DFQATT, CDR2 SNEGSKA (reference sequence). The CDR3 totals 12 residues.

CDR3 nucleotides: TGTGCCAGCAGCTTAGCCAGCGGGGGGGCGTTTGAGACCCAGTACTTC. It is translated as CASSLASGGAFETQYF. This chain joins TRBV7-9 and TRBJ2-5; TRBD2 aligns across 10 bases. The CDR3 is 16 amino acids. Germline V gene data show CDR1 as SEHNR and CDR2 as FQNEAQ (reference sequence). V shed 0 bases and J 5 bases; nucleotides not matched to a gene: 6. Full variable domain (outside the CDR3, taken from reference TRBV7-9 and TRBJ2-5): DTGVSQNPRHKITKRGQNVTFRCDPISEHNRLYWYRQTLGQGPEFLTYFQNEAQLEKSRLLSDRFSAERPKGSFSTLEIQRTEQGDSAMYLCASSLASGGAFETQYFGPGTRLLVL.

V and J are TRBV2 and TRBJ2-1; TRBD1 aligns across 7 bases. The V gene's germline CDR1 is SNHLY and CDR2 FYNNEI. J lost 8 bases, V lost 10 bases, and 8 bases had no gene match. The CDR3 runs to 12 residues. The chain's CDR3 is CATLLQGYEQFF. For the CDR3, the DNA is TGTGCCACCCTGCTACAGGGGTATGAGCAGTTCTTC.

This clonotype appeared a few times. The chain couples TRBV7-8 to TRBJ1-4; 7 bases are shared with TRBD1. Germline trimming cut 5 bases from V and 8 bases from J; bases unmatched to any gene: 11. Germline V gene sequence: CDR1 SGHVS, CDR2 FQNEAQ. CDR3 length equals 15 residues. The CDR3 reads CASSLGQALIEKLFF. The DNA of the CDR3 is TGTGCCAGCAGCCTAGGACAGGCTCTCATCGAAAAACTGTTTTTT. Full variable domain (remainder filled in from reference TRBV7-8 and TRBJ1-4): GAGVSQSPRYKVAKRGQDVALRCDPISGHVSLFWYQQALGQGPEFLTYFQNEAQLDKSGLPSDRFFAERPEGSVSTLKIQRTQQEDSAVYLCASSLGQALIEKLFFGSGTQLSVL.

The J gene is TRBJ1-5, the V gene TRBV12-3 or TRBV12-4; D remains unclear. The CDR3 contains 13 residues. V dropped 3 bases and J dropped 4 bases, with 7 bases sitting between them. The CDR3 coding sequence is TGTGCCAGCAGTTTGGAAGTAAATCAGCCCCAGCATTTT. Translated, it gives CASSLEVNQPQHF.

V is TRBV7-2 and J is TRBJ2-1, with 9 bases aligning to TRBD1. Unmatched junction bases numbered 8, after V lost 5 bases and J lost 3 bases. Germline V gene lookup returns CDR1 SGHTA and CDR2 FQGNSA. The CDR3 contains 16 residues. The CDR3 protein is CASSVRQGGYYNEQFF. The CDR3 DNA is TGTGCCAGCAGCGTGAGACAGGGGGGATACTACAATGAGCAGTTCTTC.

The chain employs TRBV7-8 and TRBJ2-3, with a possible D match to TRBD1 (6 bases). Germline lookup yields CDR1 SGHVS and CDR2 FQNEAQ. This CDR3 has 16 amino acids. Trimming took 0 bases from V and 3 from J, leaving 13 bases between them. The CDR3: CASSLASGVGTDTQYF. CDR3 DNA sequence: TGTGCCAGCAGCTTAGCATCAGGGGTTGGGACAGATACGCAGTATTTT. Full variable domain (outside the CDR3, taken from reference TRBV7-8 and TRBJ2-3): GAGVSQSPRYKVAKRGQDVALRCDPISGHVSLFWYQQALGQGPEFLTYFQNEAQLDKSGLPSDRFFAERPEGSVSTLKIQRTQQEDSAVYLCASSLASGVGTDTQYFGPGTRLTVL.

This chain links TRBV7-8 with TRBJ2-5; 7 nucleotides agree with TRBD2. Germline-derived CDR1 and CDR2 are SGHVS and FQNEAQ. Unmatched junction bases numbered 12, after V lost 4 bases and J lost 7 bases. This CDR3 is 15 amino acids long. DNA for the CDR3: TGTGCCAGCAGCTACGGTTTGGGGGGGTTTGCGACCCAGTACTTC. Protein product: CASSYGLGGFATQYF.

The chain joins TRBV5-1 to TRBJ2-2; tentatively, D is TRBD1 (5 bases). This CDR3 contains 15 residues. Germline V lookup: CDR1 SGHRS, CDR2 YFSETQ. Trimming pared 0 bases from V and 6 bases from J, leaving 12 bases between. DNA of the CDR3: TGCGCCAGCAGCTTGGAACAGGTCTGGGCCGGGGAGCTGTTTTTT. As protein: CASSLEQVWAGELFF.

In its sample, this clonotype was seen a few times. This chain uses TRBV15 with TRBJ1-5, with D maybe TRBD1 (6 bases). Germline CDR1 reads LNHNV; CDR2 reads YYDKDF (reference sequence). The V end lost 1 base, the J end lost 4 bases, and 11 bases lay between the germline ends. This CDR3 contains 15 residues. The CDR3 nucleotides read TGTGCCACCAGCAGAGTGGGGGCAGGGAATCAGCCCCAGCATTTT. This codes for CATSRVGAGNQPQHF. The full variable domain, completed using reference TRBV15 and TRBJ1-5, is DAMVIQNPRYQVTQFGKPVTLSCSQTLNHNVMYWYQQKSSQAPKLLFHYYDKDFNNEADTPDNFQSRRPNTSFCFLDIRSPGLGDTAMYLCATSRVGAGNQPQHFGDGTRLSIL.

This clonotype was detected only a few times. This chain joins TRBV20-1 and TRBJ1-2; 8 bases match TRBD1. V shed 5 bases and J 5 bases; nucleotides not matched to a gene: 7. The CDR3 totals 13 residues. Germline V gives CDR1 DFQATT, CDR2 SNEGSKA (reference sequence). The CDR3 here is CSALDRGPYGYTF. The CDR3 DNA reads TGCAGTGCTCTTGACAGGGGCCCTTATGGCTACACCTTC.

This clonotype was counted a few times. The chain is built from TRBV5-1 and TRBJ2-3; D uncertain. The germline CDR1 and CDR2 sequences are SGHRS and YFSETQ. The CDR3 is 14 amino acids. Trimming pared 1 base from V and 0 bases from J, leaving 6 bases between. CDR3 sequence: CASSLTPSTDTQYF. Written as DNA, the CDR3 is TGCGCCAGCAGCTTGACCCCCAGCACAGATACGCAGTATTTT.

In its sample, this clonotype was seen many times. The chain recombines TRBV28 with TRBJ1-5; tentatively, D is TRBD1 (6 bases). Germline V gives CDR1 MDHEN, CDR2 SYDVKM. V gave up 7 bases and J gave up 6 bases, with 19 bases separating them. The CDR3 is made up of 15 amino acids. The CDR3: CASIPLGGAGQPQHF. CDR3 DNA: TGTGCCAGCATCCCCTTGGGGGGCGCGGGTCAGCCCCAGCATTTT.

This chain connects TRBV5-1 to TRBJ2-5; TRBD2 agrees at 7 bases. The length of the CDR3 is 14 residues. Germline loops: CDR1 SGHRS, CDR2 YFSETQ. V gave up 4 bases and J gave up 4 bases; unmatched junction bases: 7. This CDR3 reads CASSDGGLIETQYF. Written as DNA, the CDR3 is TGCGCCAGCAGCGACGGGGGGTTGATAGAGACCCAGTACTTC.

This clonotype was counted a few times. V and J are TRBV18 and TRBJ2-3; 10 nucleotides match TRBD2. The germline V gene encodes CDR1 KGHSH and CDR2 LQKENI. The CDR3 has 16 residues. Trimming removed 5 bases from V and 1 base from J; junction bases left unmatched: 6. CDR3 DNA: TGTGCCAGCTCAACACGGACTAGCGGTCGCACAGATACGCAGTATTTT. Amino acid sequence: CASSTRTSGRTDTQYF. Together with reference TRBV18 and TRBJ2-3, the CDR3 gives the full variable domain: NAGVMQNPRHLVRRRGQEARLRCSPMKGHSHVYWYRQLPEEGLKFMVYLQKENIIDESGMPKERFSAEFPKEGPSILRIQQVVRGDSAAYFCASSTRTSGRTDTQYFGPGTRLTVL.

This clonotype was seen more than once but under ten times. The genes are TRBV6-5 and TRBJ1-2; 9 positions agree with TRBD1. The CDR3 loop spans 16 amino acids. CDR1 is MNHEY, CDR2 SVGAGI, per germline. V shed 0 bases and J 4 bases; nucleotides not matched to a gene: 6. CDR3 coding DNA: TGTGCCAGCAGTTACTCGGACAGGGGAGGTGTCTATGGCTACACCTTC. Amino acids: CASSYSDRGGVYGYTF.

This clonotype was seen a handful of times. This chain links TRBV10-2 with TRBJ2-3, with D possibly being TRBD2 (6 bases). This CDR3 spans 12 amino acids. Germline CDR1 and CDR2: WSHSY and SAAADI. Trimming pared 4 bases from V and 4 bases from J, leaving 6 bases between. This CDR3 reads CASSAGADTQYF. For the CDR3, the DNA is TGCGCCAGCAGTGCGGGGGCAGATACGCAGTATTTT.

J is TRBJ1-5 and V is TRBV5-6, with 8 bases aligning to TRBD1. V shed 0 bases, J shed 6 bases, and the junction held 5 bases outside the gene matches. The CDR3 runs 15 residues. The germline gives CDR1 SGHDT, CDR2 YYEEEE. CDR3 in DNA: TGTGCCAGCAGCTTGGGGCAGGGGGCCTCTCAGCCCCAGCATTTT. Its protein product is CASSLGQGASQPQHF.

This clonotype was detected a few times. This chain connects TRBV10-3 to TRBJ2-1; D not certain. Per germline, CDR1 ENHRY and CDR2 SYGVKD. The CDR3 extends over 11 amino acids. The V and J ends lost 6 bases and 5 bases respectively, with 5 bases between them. In nucleotides, the CDR3 is TGTGCCATCAGACTGAACAATGAGCAGTTCTTC. Its translation is CAIRLNNEQFF.

The chain joins TRBV11-3 to TRBJ2-1, with D perhaps matching TRBD1 or TRBD2 (5 bases each). The CDR3 has 13 residues. Trimming took off 4 bases at V and 4 bases at J, with 8 bases between the two ends. Germline V CDR1 and CDR2: SGHNT, YENEEA. The CDR3 DNA reads as TGTGCCAGCAGCTGGGGACCTTACAATGAGCAGTTCTTC. As protein: CASSWGPYNEQFF.

This clonotype was observed many times. This chain links TRBV6-1 with TRBJ2-1; 11 positions agree with TRBD2. J lost 14 bases, V lost 6 bases, and 12 bases had no gene match. The CDR3 sequence is 14 residues long. The germline CDR1 and CDR2 sequences are MNHNS and SASEGT. The CDR3 here is CASSPGLGLAVEFF. The CDR3 DNA reads TGTGCCAGCAGCCCCGGATTGGGACTAGCGGTTGAGTTCTTC.

The chain joins TRBV20-1 to TRBJ2-7; possibly TRBD1 for D (6 bases). The ends were cut back, 1 base at V and 0 bases at J, with 13 bases in the middle. The germline V gene encodes CDR1 DFQATT and CDR2 SNEGSKA (reference sequence). CDR3 length: 15 amino acids. The CDR3 DNA follows: TGCAGTGCTAGAGCGGCGACAGGTCACTCCTACGAGCAGTACTTC. It translates to CSARAATGHSYEQYF.

The chain uses TRBV6-2 or TRBV6-3 and TRBJ2-7; D tentatively fits TRBD1 or TRBD2 (5 bases each). Trimming stripped 5 bases from V and 0 bases from J, with 17 bases between. This CDR3 is built from 16 residues. Germline CDR1 is MNHEY and CDR2 is SVGEGT. This chain's CDR3 is CASSPFGGRPSYEQYF. CDR3 DNA: TGTGCCAGCAGTCCTTTTGGGGGACGACCCTCCTACGAGCAGTACTTC.

In this sample, this clonotype turned up a few times. The chain links TRBV24-1 to TRBJ2-2; TRBD1 is a possible D gene (6 bases). Per the germline V gene, CDR1 is KGHDR and CDR2 is SFDVKD. This CDR3 has 15 residues. Between the trimmed V and J ends, which lost 2 bases and 7 bases, there was a span of 13 bases. This CDR3 is CATSDSRGGGGELFF. The CDR3 DNA is TGTGCCACCAGTGATTCCAGGGGCGGTGGCGGGGAGCTGTTTTTT.

The chain combines TRBV19 with TRBJ2-2, with D possibly matching TRBD1 (6 bases). CDR1 is LNHDA and CDR2 is SQIVND in the germline V gene (reference sequence). CDR3 length: 15 amino acids. Deletions cut 6 bases from V and 2 bases from J, with 13 bases between. CDR3 sequence reads: CASRANRVNTGELFF. The CDR3 DNA is TGTGCCAGTAGAGCCAACAGGGTCAACACCGGGGAGCTGTTTTTT. Looking up the rest from reference TRBV19 and TRBJ2-2 gives the full variable domain: DGGITQSPKYLFRKEGQNVTLSCEQNLNHDAMYWYRQDPGQGLRLIYYSQIVNDFQKGDIAEGYSVSREKKESFPLTVTSAQKNPTAFYLCASRANRVNTGELFFGEGSRLTVL.

The V call is TRBV14, the J call TRBJ2-3, with 8 bases aligning to TRBD2. The CDR3 runs to 18 residues. J was trimmed by 4 bases and V by 1 base; bases with no gene match: 13. Germline lookup yields CDR1 SGHDN and CDR2 FVKESK. CDR3 sequence reads: CASSQALVAGGGADTQYF. In DNA, the CDR3 is TGTGCCAGCAGCCAAGCTCTTGTGGCGGGGGGTGGCGCAGATACGCAGTATTTT.

The chain carries TRBV6-5 and TRBJ2-7, with a weak D call TRBD1 (5 bases). Germline assignment: CDR1 MNHEY and CDR2 SVGAGI. V was cut by 0 bases and J by 6 bases, with 12 bases left in between. The CDR3 is made up of 14 amino acids. CDR3 nucleotides: TGTGCCAGCAGTTACTCGAGGCAGGGTGGCGAGCAGTACTTC. It codes for CASSYSRQGGEQYF.

This clonotype has just a few counts. The J gene is TRBJ2-3, the V gene TRBV7-9, with TRBD1 matching over 9 bases. Germline V lookup: CDR1 SEHNR, CDR2 FQNEAQ (reference sequence). Trimming removed 5 bases from V and 2 bases from J; junction bases left unmatched: 5. The CDR3 is made up of 15 amino acids. The CDR3 loop reads CASSPRQGDTDTQYF. DNA for the CDR3: TGTGCCAGCAGCCCCAGACAGGGGGACACAGATACGCAGTATTTT.